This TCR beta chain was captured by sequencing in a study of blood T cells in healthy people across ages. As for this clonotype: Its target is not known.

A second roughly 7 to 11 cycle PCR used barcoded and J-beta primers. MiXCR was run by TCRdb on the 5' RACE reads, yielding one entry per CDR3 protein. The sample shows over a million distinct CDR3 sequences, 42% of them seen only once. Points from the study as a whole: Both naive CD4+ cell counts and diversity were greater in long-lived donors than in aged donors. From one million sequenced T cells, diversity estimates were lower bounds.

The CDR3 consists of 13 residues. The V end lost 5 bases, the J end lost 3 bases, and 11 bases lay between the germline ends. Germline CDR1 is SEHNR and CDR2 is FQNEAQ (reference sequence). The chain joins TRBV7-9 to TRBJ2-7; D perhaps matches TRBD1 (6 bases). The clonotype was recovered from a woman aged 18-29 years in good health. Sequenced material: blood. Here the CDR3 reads CASSGQSYYEQYF. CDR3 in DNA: TGTGCCAGCAGCGGACAGTCTTACTACGAGCAGTACTTC.